This TCR beta chain was sequenced in a study of cytomegalovirus exposure and HLA in healthy donors. Study results and limitations: Later analysis indicated greater clonal expansion among HLA-associated TCR beta chains than among equally common other chains. Productive status was seen about 90% or about 30% of the time for most TCR beta V segments in an earlier analysis.

Remarks on this clone: As yet, its antigen is unknown.

Use of 60 Vbeta and 13 Jbeta primers characterized the PCR. Authors' data handling: It was a later analysis that counted 75 million to 90 million unique TCR beta chains, of which some 10 million were shared. TCRdb's copy holds only in-frame clones and misses some; the assay was immunoSEQ multiplex PCR. Clone size and V and J calls were adopted from that table, with D and trimming inferred from the DNA. The sample's table shows roughly 200,000 clones. Healthy people donating bone marrow made up the donors. This CDR3 spans 18 amino acids. Germline values: CDR1 SEHNR, CDR2 FQNEAQ (reference sequence). Trimming cost V 5 bases and J 3 bases; bases outside gene matches: 16.

The sequence was collected from a man aged 25-45 years in good health and CMV-seronegative. The V gene is TRBV7-9, the J gene TRBJ2-5, with 9 nucleotides matching TRBD2. What was sequenced was PBMCs. This chain's CDR3 is CASSPPRVARLAEETQYF. The DNA of the CDR3 is TGTGCCAGCAGCCCGCCGAGGGTGGCGAGACTAGCGGAAGAGACCCAGTACTTC.